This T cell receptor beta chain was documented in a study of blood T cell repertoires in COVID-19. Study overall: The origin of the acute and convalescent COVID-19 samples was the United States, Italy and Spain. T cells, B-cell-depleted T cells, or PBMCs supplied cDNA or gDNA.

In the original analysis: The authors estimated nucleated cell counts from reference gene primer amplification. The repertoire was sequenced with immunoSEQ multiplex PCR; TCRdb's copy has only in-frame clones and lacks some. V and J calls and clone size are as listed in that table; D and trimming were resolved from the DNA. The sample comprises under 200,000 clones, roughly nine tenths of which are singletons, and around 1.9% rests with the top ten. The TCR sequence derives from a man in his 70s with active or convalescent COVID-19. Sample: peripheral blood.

Here the CDR3 DNA reads TGTGCCAGCAGTTATGGTCAGAACTATGGCTACACCTTC. It encodes CASSYGQNYGYTF. V usage is TRBV6-6 and J usage is TRBJ1-2; D is unresolved. Per the germline V gene, CDR1 is MNHNY and CDR2 is SVGAGI (reference sequence). CDR3 length equals 13 residues. Trimming left V 3 bases short and J 2 bases short, with 7 bases between.